This T cell receptor beta chain derives from a study of blood T cell repertoires in COVID-19. Under the authors' procedure: Amplified reference gene primers provided the basis for estimating nucleated cell counts. Data came from immunoSEQ multiplex PCR; TCRdb stores just in-frame clones and leaves some out. For V, J and clone size, that table is used; D and trimming come from the DNA. Of under 250,000 clones in the sample, around 80% are singletons; the top ten hold approximately 5.1%. Germline CDR1 and CDR2: MGHDK and SYGVNS. The CDR3 loop spans 14 amino acids. The V gene lost 6 bases and the J gene lost 2 bases, with 14 bases spanning the gap.

The sample comprised peripheral blood. The chain is built from TRBV25-1 and TRBJ2-7, with TRBD1 as a possible D gene (6 bases). The sequence was collected from a woman aged 60-75 years who had recovered from COVID-19. The CDR3, as DNA: TGTGCCAGCAGCCAACGGACAGCCCCCTACGAGCAGTACTTC. It is translated as CASSQRTAPYEQYF.